Listed below are T cell receptor beta chains from one sample, sequenced in a study of cytomegalovirus exposure and HLA in healthy donors. The method was immunoSEQ multiplex PCR; TCRdb's version includes in-frame clones alone and lacks a portion of them. The sample has approximately 170,000 clones, over 80% seen once. The sequenced sample was PBMCs. These receptors were collected from a woman aged 45-65 years in good health and CMV-seropositive. The CDR3 runs from the conserved cysteine through the conserved F or W. D genes are given only for firm matches. Expanded clones are given a class, and other clones once, few, many or no size at all.

V: TRBV6-5
J: TRBJ1-5
size: NA
length: 13
D: NA
CDR3: CASSSNRAQPQHF
DNA: TGTGCCAGCAGTTCCAACAGGGCCCAGCCCCAGCATTTT

V: TRBV4-2
J: TRBJ1-3
size: NA
length: 20
D: TRBD1
CDR3: CASSQDRAGGTISSGNTIYF
DNA: TGTGCCAGCAGCCAAGATAGGGCAGGGGGGACCATCAGCTCTGGAAACACCATATATTTT

V: TRBV25-1
J: TRBJ1-1
size: NA
length: 14
D: NA
CDR3: CASSESLSGTEAFF
DNA: TGTGCCAGCAGTGAATCCCTAAGCGGCACTGAAGCTTTCTTT

V: TRBV5-4
J: TRBJ1-2
size: NA
length: 12
D: NA
CDR3: CASSSYSYGYTF
DNA: TGTGCCAGCAGCTCTTACAGTTATGGCTACACCTTC

V: TRBV18
J: TRBJ1-3
size: NA
length: 16
D: NA
CDR3: CASSPTGMVSGNTIYF
DNA: TGTGCCAGCTCACCTACAGGGATGGTCTCTGGAAACACCATATATTTT

V: TRBV19
J: TRBJ2-7
size: NA
length: 12
D: NA
CDR3: CASSRAGLEQYF
DNA: TGTGCCAGTAGCCGTGCAGGGCTCGAGCAGTACTTC

V: TRBV4-3
J: TRBJ2-7
size: NA
length: 14
D: NA
CDR3: CASSQDTDGYEQYF
DNA: TGCGCCAGCAGCCAAGATACAGATGGATACGAGCAGTACTTC

V: TRBV7-3
J: TRBJ2-7
size: NA
length: 14
D: NA
CDR3: CASRSPGAVYEQYF
DNA: TGTGCCAGCAGGTCTCCAGGGGCGGTCTACGAGCAGTACTTC

V: TRBV6-4
J: TRBJ1-5
size: NA
length: 15
D: TRBD1
CDR3: CASTGSDRVNQPQHF
DNA: TGTGCCAGCACCGGTAGTGACAGGGTCAATCAGCCCCAGCATTTT

V: TRBV5-1
J: TRBJ1-2
size: NA
length: 15
D: NA
CDR3: CASSFLRELGYGYTF
DNA: TGCGCCAGCAGCTTTTTGAGGGAATTAGGCTATGGCTACACCTTC

V: TRBV5-1
J: TRBJ2-3
size: NA
length: 17
D: TRBD1
CDR3: CASSLGLQGAFADTQYF
DNA: TGCGCCAGCAGCTTGGGCCTACAGGGGGCGTTCGCAGATACGCAGTATTTT

V: TRBV19
J: TRBJ1-6
size: few
length: 15
D: TRBD1
CDR3: CASTLLDRGDSPLHF
DNA: TGTGCCAGTACTCTATTGGACAGGGGGGACTCACCCCTCCACTTT

V: TRBV7-9
J: TRBJ1-1
size: NA
length: 14
D: TRBD1
CDR3: CASSSTGLDTEAFF
DNA: TGTGCCAGCAGCTCGACAGGGCTTGACACTGAAGCTTTCTTT

V: TRBV4-2
J: TRBJ1-5
size: NA
length: 16
D: NA
CDR3: CASSQVGGAGNQPQHF
DNA: TGTGCCAGCAGCCAAGTGGGCGGGGCTGGCAATCAGCCCCAGCATTTT

V: TRBV6-1
J: TRBJ2-1
size: NA
length: 14
D: TRBD1
CDR3: CASSGQGVYNEQFF
DNA: TGTGCCAGCAGCGGACAGGGGGTGTACAATGAGCAGTTCTTC

V: TRBV7-3
J: TRBJ2-1
size: NA
length: 17
D: TRBD2
CDR3: CASSPTSGRPSYNEQFF
DNA: TGTGCCAGCAGCCCGACTAGCGGGAGGCCCTCCTACAATGAGCAGTTCTTC

V: TRBV4-2
J: TRBJ1-2
size: NA
length: 16
D: TRBD1
CDR3: CASSPGGDRGAAGYTF
DNA: TGTGCCAGCAGCCCCGGAGGGGACAGGGGAGCGGCGGGCTACACCTTC

V: TRBV7-2
J: TRBJ2-7
size: NA
length: 15
D: TRBD2
CDR3: CASSLNGGGDYEQYF
DNA: TGTGCCAGCAGCTTAAATGGCGGGGGGGACTACGAGCAGTACTTC

V: TRBV6-1
J: TRBJ1-1
size: NA
length: 13
D: TRBD1
CDR3: CASRTGANTEAFF
DNA: TGTGCCAGCAGGACAGGGGCGAACACTGAAGCTTTCTTT

V: TRBV5-1
J: TRBJ2-1
size: once
length: 13
D: NA
CDR3: CASSLGEYNEQFF
DNA: TGCGCCAGCAGCCTGGGGGAGTACAATGAGCAGTTCTTC

V: TRBV7-8
J: TRBJ2-2
size: NA
length: 15
D: TRBD2
CDR3: CASSFTSGSPGELFF
DNA: TGTGCCAGCAGCTTCACTAGCGGGAGTCCCGGGGAGCTGTTTTTT

V: TRBV7-2
J: TRBJ2-3
size: once
length: 16
D: TRBD2
CDR3: CASSSTLSGGTDTQYF
DNA: TGTGCCAGCAGCTCGACCCTCAGCGGGGGCACAGATACGCAGTATTTT

V: TRBV7-9
J: TRBJ2-7
size: few
length: 16
D: NA
CDR3: CASSPTWGLPTYEQYF
DNA: TGTGCCAGCAGTCCAACCTGGGGGCTCCCAACCTACGAGCAGTACTTC

V: TRBV7-9
J: TRBJ1-1
size: NA
length: 15
D: NA
CDR3: CASSSKPGWSTEAFF
DNA: TGTGCCAGCAGCTCTAAGCCCGGGTGGAGCACTGAAGCTTTCTTT

V: TRBV27
J: TRBJ1-2
size: NA
length: 14
D: NA
CDR3: CASSLFPQPYGYTF
DNA: TGTGCCAGCAGTTTATTTCCACAGCCCTATGGCTACACCTTC

V: TRBV5-1
J: TRBJ1-2
size: NA
length: 12
D: NA
CDR3: CASSLVEGGYTF
DNA: TGCGCCAGCAGCTTGGTGGAGGGTGGCTACACCTTC

V: TRBV10-2
J: TRBJ2-3
size: NA
length: 15
D: TRBD2
CDR3: CASRKIAGVQDTQYF
DNA: TGCGCCAGCAGGAAAATAGCGGGAGTGCAAGATACGCAGTATTTT

V: TRBV28
J: TRBJ1-1
size: NA
length: 15
D: NA
CDR3: CASSPGSFGGTEAFF
DNA: TGTGCCAGCAGTCCGGGTTCTTTTGGAGGCACTGAAGCTTTCTTT

V: TRBV2
J: TRBJ1-5
size: NA
length: 15
D: NA
CDR3: CASSGSRGGNQPQHF
DNA: TGTGCCAGCAGTGGGTCCAGGGGTGGCAATCAGCCCCAGCATTTT

V: TRBV19
J: TRBJ1-2
size: NA
length: 15
D: NA
CDR3: CASSTTGNPNYGYTF
DNA: TGTGCCAGTTCCACGACAGGCAACCCTAACTATGGCTACACCTTC

V: TRBV6-1
J: TRBJ2-3
size: NA
length: 17
D: TRBD2
CDR3: CASSEAKGVGGIDTQYF
DNA: TGTGCCAGCAGTGAAGCAAAGGGTGTGGGGGGGATAGATACGCAGTATTTT

V: TRBV6-5
J: TRBJ2-1
size: NA
length: 16
D: TRBD2
CDR3: CASSYGGREGKYEQFF
DNA: TGTGCCAGCAGTTACGGAGGGCGGGAGGGCAAATATGAGCAGTTCTTC

V: TRBV7-9
J: TRBJ1-1
size: few
length: 14
D: NA
CDR3: CASRGRGLNTEAFF
DNA: TGTGCCAGCAGGGGGCGGGGGTTGAACACTGAAGCTTTCTTT

V: TRBV19
J: TRBJ2-2
size: NA
length: 14
D: TRBD1
CDR3: CASALQGSTGELFF
DNA: TGTGCCAGCGCATTACAGGGGAGCACCGGGGAGCTGTTTTTT

V: TRBV6-4
J: TRBJ2-2
size: NA
length: 15
D: TRBD1
CDR3: CASSRTGGEAGELFF
DNA: TGTGCCAGCAGCAGGACAGGGGGCGAAGCCGGGGAGCTGTTTTTT

V: TRBV28
J: TRBJ2-7
size: once
length: 13
D: TRBD2
CDR3: CASSSGTSFEQYF
DNA: TGTGCCAGCAGTTCCGGGACTAGCTTCGAGCAGTACTTC

V: TRBV7-2
J: TRBJ2-5
size: NA
length: 16
D: TRBD2
CDR3: CASSLSTSGTQETQYF
DNA: TGTGCCAGCAGCTTATCGACTAGCGGGACTCAAGAGACCCAGTACTTC

V: TRBV20-1
J: TRBJ1-1
size: NA
length: 11
D: NA
CDR3: CSASEHAEAFF
DNA: TGCAGTGCTAGTGAACACGCTGAAGCTTTCTTT

V: TRBV5-1
J: TRBJ2-1
size: NA
length: 15
D: NA
CDR3: CASSPGILAGREQFF
DNA: TGCGCCAGCAGCCCCGGGATTTTAGCTGGCCGTGAGCAGTTCTTC

V: TRBV19
J: TRBJ1-1
size: once
length: 12
D: TRBD1
CDR3: CASNKGAVEAFF
DNA: TGTGCCAGTAATAAGGGGGCTGTTGAAGCTTTCTTT

V: TRBV7-9
J: TRBJ2-1
size: NA
length: 15
D: TRBD2
CDR3: CASSLGTSEGNEQFF
DNA: TGTGCCAGCAGCTTGGGGACTAGTGAGGGCAATGAGCAGTTCTTC

V: TRBV13
J: TRBJ1-3
size: NA
length: 19
D: TRBD1
CDR3: CASSLGSEDRGKWENTIYF
DNA: TGTGCCAGCAGCTTAGGCTCCGAGGACAGGGGAAAGTGGGAAAACACCATATATTTT

V: TRBV7-2
J: TRBJ2-3
size: NA
length: 15
D: TRBD2
CDR3: CASSLGAGATDTQYF
DNA: TGTGCCAGCAGCTTAGGAGCGGGGGCCACAGATACGCAGTATTTT

V: TRBV27
J: TRBJ2-1
size: NA
length: 16
D: TRBD2
CDR3: CASSGGGLAAYNEQFF
DNA: TGTGCCAGCAGTGGTGGGGGACTAGCCGCATACAATGAGCAGTTCTTC

V: TRBV4-1
J: TRBJ1-2
size: NA
length: 15
D: NA
CDR3: CASSPQVSSNYGYTF
DNA: TGCGCCAGCAGCCCACAGGTCTCGTCGAACTATGGCTACACCTTC

V: TRBV11-3
J: TRBJ1-1
size: NA
length: 13
D: NA
CDR3: CASSLEVNTEAFF
DNA: TGTGCCAGCAGCCTTGAGGTGAACACTGAAGCTTTCTTT

V: TRBV28
J: TRBJ1-5
size: NA
length: 12
D: NA
CDR3: CASSFQDRRQHF
DNA: TGTGCCAGCAGTTTTCAAGACAGGCGGCAGCATTTT

V: TRBV5-1
J: TRBJ2-5
size: NA
length: 15
D: TRBD2
CDR3: CASSVERGLEETQYF
DNA: TGCGCCAGCAGCGTTGAAAGGGGACTAGAAGAGACCCAGTACTTC

V: TRBV9
J: TRBJ1-2
size: once
length: 16
D: TRBD1
CDR3: CASSVGQTGATYGYTF
DNA: TGTGCCAGCAGCGTAGGGCAGACAGGGGCTACCTATGGCTACACCTTC

V: TRBV19
J: TRBJ1-2
size: NA
length: 15
D: TRBD1
CDR3: CASSALAGTGKGYTF
DNA: TGTGCCAGTAGTGCTTTGGCTGGGACAGGGAAAGGCTACACCTTC

V: TRBV29-1
J: TRBJ2-5
size: once
length: 13
D: NA
CDR3: CSGLSGVGGTQYF
DNA: TGCAGCGGCCTTTCGGGAGTCGGTGGGACCCAGTACTTC

V: TRBV12-2
J: TRBJ1-4
size: few
length: 15
D: NA
CDR3: CASRLPTGGEEKLFF
DNA: TGTGCAAGTCGCTTACCGACAGGGGGGGAAGAAAAACTGTTTTTT

V: TRBV19
J: TRBJ1-1
size: NA
length: 15
D: TRBD1
CDR3: CASTPNRDRVREAFF
DNA: TGTGCCAGTACTCCCAACCGGGACAGGGTCCGGGAGGCTTTCTTT

V: TRBV18
J: TRBJ2-3
size: NA
length: 16
D: NA
CDR3: CASSPPPTGNGDTQYF
DNA: TGTGCCAGCTCACCACCCCCTACAGGGAATGGAGATACGCAGTATTTT

V: TRBV7-2
J: TRBJ2-1
size: NA
length: 17
D: TRBD2
CDR3: CASSLASGGGSYNEQFF
DNA: TGTGCCAGCAGCTTAGCTAGCGGGGGCGGATCTTACAATGAGCAGTTCTTC